This T cell receptor (beta chain) derives from a study of T-cell memory formation after mild COVID-19. TCRdb re-analysed the 5' RACE reads in MiXCR, keeping a single row per CDR3 protein. The sample has about 420,000 distinct CDR3 sequences; around 22% are singletons. With 1 base removed from V and 6 bases from J, the gap between germline ends came to 24 bases. CDR3 length: 19 residues. From germline, CDR1 is MGHRA and CDR2 YSYEKL. The sample consisted of PBMCs or a T cell subset sorted from them (not recorded which). This clonotype was sampled from an adult woman who had mild COVID-19 (a few samples of this study predate the infection). Cell type and time point are not known. The rearrangement links TRBV4-1 to TRBJ1-4; maybe TRBD1 (6 bases). DNA of the CDR3: TGCGCCAGCAGCCAAGTTAGAACAGGGCCGCGAACCGGGCATGAAAAACTGTTTTTT. Its translation: CASSQVRTGPRTGHEKLFF.